The sequence of this TCR beta chain was determined in a study of blood T cell repertoires in COVID-19. Looking at the study overall: Sites in the United States, Italy and Spain provided acute and convalescent COVID-19 samples.

This CDR3 is built from 13 residues. CDR1 MNHEY and CDR2 SVGAGI come from the germline V gene. V was clipped by 6 bases and J by 3 bases, with 11 bases between them. The table came from immunoSEQ multiplex PCR; TCRdb's copy has only in-frame clones and leaves some out. This table has some 200,000 clones, 70% to 90% appearing once. Sequencing used peripheral blood. This chain uses TRBV6-5 with TRBJ1-2; a weak D match, TRBD1 (6 bases). This clonotype was sampled from a woman in her 70s with COVID-19, enrolled during active disease. The CDR3 coding sequence is TGTGCCAGCAGAGGGGGTTTGGACTATGGCTACACCTTC. Protein product: CASRGGLDYGYTF.